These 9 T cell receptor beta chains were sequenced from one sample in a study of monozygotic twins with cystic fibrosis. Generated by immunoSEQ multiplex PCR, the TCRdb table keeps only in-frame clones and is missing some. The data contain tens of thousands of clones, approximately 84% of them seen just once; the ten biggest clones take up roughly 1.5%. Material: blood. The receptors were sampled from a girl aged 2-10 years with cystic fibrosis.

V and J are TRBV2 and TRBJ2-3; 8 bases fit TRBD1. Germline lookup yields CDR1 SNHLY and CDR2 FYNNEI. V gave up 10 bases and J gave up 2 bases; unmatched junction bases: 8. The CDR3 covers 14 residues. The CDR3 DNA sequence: TGTGCCATTACGGACAGGGCTTTCACAGATACGCAGTATTTT. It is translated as CAITDRAFTDTQYF.

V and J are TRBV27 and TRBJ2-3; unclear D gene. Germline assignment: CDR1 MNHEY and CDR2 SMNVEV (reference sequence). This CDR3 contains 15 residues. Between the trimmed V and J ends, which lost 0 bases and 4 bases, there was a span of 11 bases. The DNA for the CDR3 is TGTGCCAGCAGTTTATCCCCTCGGCGGCCAGATACGCAGTATTTT. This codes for CASSLSPRRPDTQYF.

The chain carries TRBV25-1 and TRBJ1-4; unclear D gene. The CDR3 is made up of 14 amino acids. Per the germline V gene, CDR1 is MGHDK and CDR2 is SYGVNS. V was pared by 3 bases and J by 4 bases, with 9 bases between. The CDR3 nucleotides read TGTGCCAGCAGTGATGGGCAGCGTAATGAAAAACTGTTTTTT. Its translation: CASSDGQRNEKLFF.

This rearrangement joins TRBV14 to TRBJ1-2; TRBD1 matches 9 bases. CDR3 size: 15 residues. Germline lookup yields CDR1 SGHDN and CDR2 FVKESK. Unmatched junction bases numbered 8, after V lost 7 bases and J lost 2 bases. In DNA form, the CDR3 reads TGTGCCAGCACGCCGGGACAGGGTATAAACTATGGCTACACCTTC. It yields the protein CASTPGQGINYGYTF.

The CDR3 DNA reads as TGTGCCAGCAGTGAGGGTCCGAAAGAGACCCAGTACTTC. Protein: CASSEGPKETQYF. The chain uses TRBV6-1 and TRBJ2-5; no definite D call. Trimming removed 3 bases at V and 3 bases at J, with 8 bases between. CDR1 is MNHNS, CDR2 SASEGT, per germline. The CDR3 loop spans 13 amino acids.

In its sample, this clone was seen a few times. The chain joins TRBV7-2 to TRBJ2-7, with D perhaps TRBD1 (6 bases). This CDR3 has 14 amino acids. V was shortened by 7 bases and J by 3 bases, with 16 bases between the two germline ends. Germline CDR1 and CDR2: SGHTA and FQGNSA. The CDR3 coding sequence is TGTGCCAGCACCGGGACAACAGAACGCTACGAGCAGTACTTC. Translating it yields CASTGTTERYEQYF.

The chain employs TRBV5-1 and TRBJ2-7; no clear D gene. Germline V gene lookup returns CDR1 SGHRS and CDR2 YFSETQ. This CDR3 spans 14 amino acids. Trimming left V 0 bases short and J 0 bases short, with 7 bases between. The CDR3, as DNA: TGCGCCAGCAGCTTGGGACTCATCTCCTACGAGCAGTACTTC. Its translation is CASSLGLISYEQYF.

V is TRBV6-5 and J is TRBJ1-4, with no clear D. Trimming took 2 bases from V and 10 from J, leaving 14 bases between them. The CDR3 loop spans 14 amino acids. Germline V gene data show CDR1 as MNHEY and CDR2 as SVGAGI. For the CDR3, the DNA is TGTGCCAGCAGTTACCTCCCGGACGATGGAAAACTGTTTTTT. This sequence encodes CASSYLPDDGKLFF.

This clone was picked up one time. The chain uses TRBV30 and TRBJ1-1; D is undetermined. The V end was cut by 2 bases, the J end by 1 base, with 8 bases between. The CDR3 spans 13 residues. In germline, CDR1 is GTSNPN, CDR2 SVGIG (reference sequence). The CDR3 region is CAWSRWGNTEAFF. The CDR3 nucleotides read TGTGCCTGGAGTAGGTGGGGGAACACTGAAGCTTTCTTT. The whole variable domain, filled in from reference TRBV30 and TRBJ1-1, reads SQTIHQWPATLVQPVGSPLSLECTVEGTSNPNLYWYRQAAGRGLQLLFYSVGIGQISSEVPQNLSASRPQDRQFILSSKKLLLSDSGFYLCAWSRWGNTEAFFGQGTRLTVV.